This record concerns one T cell receptor (beta chain) sequence. Its antigen remains unknown. The data originate from a study of cytomegalovirus exposure and HLA in healthy donors. General observations from the study: Some TCR beta chains (around 180 of them) were listed as cytomegalovirus-associated. Presence/absence analyses assumed roughly uniform sequencing depth across donors. Serostatus for CMV was the only available immune exposure information.

V was clipped by 5 bases and J by 5 bases; unmatched bases: 12. The CDR3 has 16 amino acids. Looked up from germline, CDR1 is LNHDA and CDR2 is SQIVND (reference sequence). Both 60 Vbeta primers and 13 Jbeta primers went into the PCR. Produced via immunoSEQ multiplex PCR; TCRdb's table is partial and in-frame only. The sample lists around 100,000 clones, roughly 76% occurring once. The J gene is TRBJ2-7, the V gene TRBV19; 10 bases are shared with TRBD2. This receptor was obtained from a woman aged 60-75 years in good health and CMV-seropositive. Sequencing input: PBMCs. CDR3 in amino acids: CASSPRGSGRFHEQYF. In nucleotides, the CDR3 is TGTGCCAGTAGTCCCCGGGGTAGCGGGAGGTTCCACGAGCAGTACTTC.